Presented here are 5 T cell receptor beta chains from one specimen sequenced in a study of T cells in Graves' hyperthyroidism and ophthalmopathy. Amplification targeted TCR beta CDR3 regions from RNA transcripts. With the HTBI primer set, the TCR CDR3 went through a first round of RT-PCR. Using its own MiXCR run on the multiplex PCR reads, TCRdb lists one record per CDR3 protein. This sample has 350,000 or so distinct CDR3 sequences, with 17% found just once. Material: blood. These receptors all stem from a woman aged 25 to 39 with Graves' hyperthyroidism that later progressed to Graves' ophthalmopathy.

This clonotype has a handful of counts. V is TRBV6-2 or TRBV6-3 and J is TRBJ1-2; 10 bases map to TRBD1. The germline V gene has CDR1 MNHEY and CDR2 SVGEGT. The CDR3 is made up of 14 amino acids. V shed 2 bases and J 6 bases; nucleotides not matched to a gene: 3. CDR3 amino acids: CASSYLDRGHGYTF. The CDR3 nucleotides read TGTGCCAGCAGTTACCTTGACAGGGGGCATGGCTACACCTTC.

This clonotype was counted many times. V gene TRBV20-1 combines with J gene TRBJ1-2; D call uncertain. V was shortened by 5 bases and J by 2 bases, with 12 bases between the two germline ends. Germline V gene lookup returns CDR1 DFQATT and CDR2 SNEGSKA (reference sequence). The CDR3 is made up of 13 amino acids. The CDR3 bases are TGCAGTGCTGATTCTACAGAAAACTATGGCTACACCTTC. It encodes CSADSTENYGYTF.

A remark on this clonotype: One end of the junction fails to match germline, which may point to a read error. The chain links TRBV9 to TRBJ2-1; no clear D gene. The V gene's germline CDR1 is SGDLS and CDR2 YYNGEE. The CDR3 covers 13 residues. The CDR3 loop is CASSLYVNNEQFF. The CDR3 DNA sequence: TGCGCCAGCAGCTTGTACGTCAACAATGAGCAGTTCTTC.

This clonotype appeared once. The rearrangement joins TRBV28 to TRBJ2-1, with 11 bases matching TRBD2. The junction had 7 bases not matched to a gene; V was cut back by 2 bases and J by 4 bases. Per germline, CDR1 MDHEN and CDR2 SYDVKM. This CDR3 comprises 17 residues. CDR3 DNA sequence: TGTGCCAGCAGTTTAGAGTTGCTAGCGGGGGGATACAATGAGCAGTTCTTC. Translating gives CASSLELLAGGYNEQFF.

This sequence joins TRBV5-1 and TRBJ1-2, with D unclear. Germline V lookup: CDR1 SGHRS, CDR2 YFSETQ. The V end was cut by 3 bases, the J end by 3 bases, with 9 bases between. CDR3 length equals 13 residues. The DNA of the CDR3 is TGCGCCAGCAGCTCCGAGACTTACTATGGCTACACCTTC. This translates into CASSSETYYGYTF.